These 32 T cell receptor beta chains came from one sample sequenced in a study of shared clonotypes between healthy human individuals. The table came from immunoSEQ multiplex PCR; TCRdb's copy has only in-frame clones and leaves some out. The sample lists 2 million to 2.5 million clones, 80% to 95% occurring once. Sequencing input: naive CD4+ T cells from PBMCs. Subset here: CD45RA+ positively selected. The source of these receptors is a man younger than 35 in good health. Some clones in this sample may be carry-over from other donors' samples.

The chain couples TRBV7-8 to TRBJ1-2; 9 bases are a match to TRBD1. Germline V gene data show CDR1 as SGHVS and CDR2 as FQNEAQ. J lost 7 bases, V lost 2 bases, and 8 bases had no gene match. The CDR3 totals 15 residues. The CDR3 loop is CASSLTLGQGGGYTF. For the CDR3, the DNA is TGTGCCAGCAGCTTAACCCTGGGACAGGGTGGTGGCTACACCTTC.

V gene TRBV5-6 combines with J gene TRBJ2-5; 9 positions match TRBD1. There are 13 residues in the CDR3. The junction had 0 bases not matched to a gene; V was cut back by 3 bases and J by 3 bases. CDR1 SGHDT and CDR2 YYEEEE come from the germline V gene. For the CDR3, the DNA is TGTGCCAGCAGCTGGACAGGGGAAGAGACCCAGTACTTC. Its translation is CASSWTGEETQYF.

As concerns this clone: Other nucleotide sequences in the sample specify the same CDR3. CDR3 in DNA: TGCGCCAGCAGCTTGGGCTCGGCCCCGAGCTCCTACAATGAGCAGTTCTTC. Its protein is CASSLGSAPSSYNEQFF. The chain joins TRBV5-1 to TRBJ2-1, with D hard to call. CDR1 is SGHRS and CDR2 is YFSETQ in the germline V gene. V was cut by 0 bases and J by 0 bases, with 13 bases left in between. The CDR3 length is 17 residues. Drawing the rest from reference TRBV5-1 and TRBJ2-1, the complete variable domain is KAGVTQTPRYLIKTRGQQVTLSCSPISGHRSVSWYQQTPGQGLQFLFEYFSETQRNKGNFPGRFSGRQFSNSRSEMNVSTLELGDSALYLCASSLGSAPSSYNEQFFGPGTRLTVL.

The rearrangement links TRBV19 to TRBJ2-6; 7 nucleotides match TRBD1. Germline trimming cut 2 bases from V and 0 bases from J; bases unmatched to any gene: 7. Germline V gene data show CDR1 as LNHDA and CDR2 as SQIVND (reference sequence). CDR3 length: 18 residues. The CDR3 coding sequence is TGTGCCAGTAGTATAACCTACAGGGGTAACTCTGGGGCCAACGTCCTGACTTTC. Protein product: CASSITYRGNSGANVLTF.

This CDR3 is CASSQDGPALYTF. The CDR3 coding sequence is TGTGCCAGCAGTCAAGACGGACCCGCCCTCTACACCTTC. The chain couples TRBV2 to TRBJ1-2; D uncertain. Germline lookup yields CDR1 SNHLY and CDR2 FYNNEI. V gave up 5 bases and J gave up 10 bases, with 17 bases separating them. This CDR3 has 13 amino acids.

Of note for this clone: The sample holds other DNA sequences that translate to the same CDR3. The rearrangement joins TRBV28 to TRBJ2-7; 7 bases fit TRBD1. Per the germline V gene, CDR1 is MDHEN and CDR2 is SYDVKM. V was pared by 4 bases and J by 2 bases, with 2 bases of the junction left unmatched. The CDR3 extends over 13 amino acids. The CDR3 DNA sequence: TGTGCCAGCAGTTCGGGACAGACCTACGAGCAGTACTTC. Its translation: CASSSGQTYEQYF. The whole variable domain, filled in from reference TRBV28 and TRBJ2-7, reads DVKVTQSSRYLVKRTGEKVFLECVQDMDHENMFWYRQDPGLGLRLIYFSYDVKMKEKGDIPEGYSVSREKKERFSLILESASTNQTSMYLCASSSGQTYEQYFGPGTRLTVT.

The chain recombines TRBV28 with TRBJ2-7, with 7 bases aligning to TRBD1. The germline V gene has CDR1 MDHEN and CDR2 SYDVKM. The V gene end was trimmed by 7 bases and the J gene end by 2 bases; junction bases not matched to a gene: 8. The CDR3 is 14 residues long. This CDR3 reads CASKGTGETYEQYF. For the CDR3, the DNA is TGTGCCAGCAAGGGAACAGGGGAGACCTACGAGCAGTACTTC.

V gene TRBV9 combines with J gene TRBJ1-3; D is possibly TRBD1 (6 bases). Germline values: CDR1 SGDLS, CDR2 YYNGEE. CDR3 size: 15 residues. Trimming shortened V by 3 bases and J by 2 bases, and 12 bases separated the two germline ends. CDR3 sequence: CASSGTGSTGNTIYF. Here the CDR3 DNA reads TGTGCCAGCAGCGGAACAGGGTCCACTGGAAACACCATATATTTT.

The CDR3 region is CASSLVAASSYNEQFF. The CDR3 coding sequence is TGTGCCAGCAGCTTGGTAGCGGCAAGCTCCTACAATGAGCAGTTCTTC. This chain connects TRBV7-2 to TRBJ2-1, with D possibly matching TRBD2 (6 bases). Germline-derived CDR1 and CDR2 are SGHTA and FQGNSA. Between the trimmed V and J ends, which lost 3 bases and 0 bases, there was a span of 12 bases. The CDR3 has 16 residues.

The V call is TRBV25-1, the J call TRBJ2-7, with 8 bases identical to TRBD1. CDR3 length: 16 residues. The V gene's germline CDR1 is MGHDK and CDR2 SYGVNS. After removal of 2 bases from V and 7 bases from J, the junction contained 13 bases not matched to a gene. Here the CDR3 DNA reads TGTGCCAGCAGTGAAAGCGGCGGTCAAACAGGGGGAGAGCAGTACTTC. It yields the protein CASSESGGQTGGEQYF.

This clone came up once. The V call is TRBV5-1, the J call TRBJ2-5, with TRBD1 matching 7 bases. V was clipped by 3 bases and J by 4 bases; unmatched bases: 6. From germline, CDR1 is SGHRS and CDR2 YFSETQ. This CDR3 has 14 residues. The CDR3: CASSSGQAIETQYF. The CDR3 DNA reads as TGCGCCAGCAGCTCCGGACAGGCGATAGAGACCCAGTACTTC.

This clone was recorded once. The V and J genes are TRBV7-9 and TRBJ2-3; D is unresolved. V was shortened by 5 bases and J by 4 bases, with 19 bases between the two germline ends. CDR3 length equals 16 residues. Germline CDR1 and CDR2: SEHNR and FQNEAQ (reference sequence). This CDR3 is CASSTGPPRRADTQYF. The CDR3 DNA reads TGTGCCAGCAGCACCGGTCCACCACGGCGCGCAGATACGCAGTATTTT.

The V and J genes are TRBV6-4 and TRBJ2-7, with 8 bases matching TRBD2. Trimming at V came to 4 bases and at J to 4 bases, leaving 6 bases not matched to a gene. Germline loops: CDR1 MRHNA, CDR2 SNTAGT. CDR3 length equals 14 residues. The CDR3 reads CASSVSGGGYEQYF. The CDR3 DNA sequence: TGTGCCAGCAGTGTGTCGGGAGGGGGTTACGAGCAGTACTTC.

J is TRBJ1-1 and V is TRBV4-1, with a weak D call TRBD1 (6 bases). Deletions cut 7 bases from V and 2 bases from J, with 8 bases between. In germline, CDR1 is MGHRA, CDR2 YSYEKL. The CDR3 consists of 12 residues. The CDR3 sequence: CASKGVNTEAFF. The CDR3 coding sequence is TGCGCCAGCAAGGGGGTTAACACTGAAGCTTTCTTT.

The rearrangement links TRBV27 to TRBJ1-1; 9 bases are a match to TRBD1. The CDR3 contains 15 residues. Looked up from germline, CDR1 is MNHEY and CDR2 is SMNVEV (reference sequence). The junction had 6 bases not matched to a gene; V was cut back by 2 bases and J by 5 bases. The CDR3 coding sequence is TGTGCCAGCAGTTTAAGCCGAGACAGGGGGACTGAAGCTTTCTTT. Translating it yields CASSLSRDRGTEAFF.

The V gene is TRBV9, the J gene TRBJ1-1; no clear D. V lost 0 bases and J lost 4, with 10 bases in between. Looked up from germline, CDR1 is SGDLS and CDR2 is YYNGEE. The CDR3 consists of 14 residues. The DNA for the CDR3 is TGTGCCAGCAGCGTAGTAGTATTGCGCACTGAAGCTTTCTTT. The encoded protein is CASSVVVLRTEAFF.

The J gene is TRBJ2-3, the V gene TRBV5-1; D unresolved. The CDR3 is 15 residues long. V was pared by 1 base and J by 2 bases, with 11 bases between. Per germline, CDR1 SGHRS and CDR2 YFSETQ. CDR3 in amino acids: CASSLLSLTTDTQYF. The DNA of the CDR3 is TGCGCCAGCAGCTTGCTTTCACTAACCACAGATACGCAGTATTTT.

This clone appeared once. The CDR3 DNA follows: TGCAGCGTTACAGGGCCTAATCGATCGGGTGAGCAGTTCTTC. It yields the protein CSVTGPNRSGEQFF. The rearrangement links TRBV29-1 to TRBJ2-1; a weak D match, TRBD1 (6 bases). The ends were cut back, 5 bases at V and 9 bases at J, with 20 bases in the middle. In germline, CDR1 is SQVTM, CDR2 ANQGSEA. CDR3 length: 14 amino acids.

The chain joins TRBV28 to TRBJ2-5; D may be TRBD2 (7 bases). V was cut by 2 bases and J by 5 bases, with 15 bases left in between. Germline V gene data show CDR1 as MDHEN and CDR2 as SYDVKM. The CDR3 covers 15 residues. The CDR3 protein is CASSLRGGIWETQYF. CDR3 coding DNA: TGTGCCAGCAGTTTAAGGGGGGGCATCTGGGAGACCCAGTACTTC.

The chain employs TRBV5-1 and TRBJ1-2; D gene ambiguous. V lost 4 bases, J lost 5 bases, and 12 bases lay in between. The germline V gene encodes CDR1 SGHRS and CDR2 YFSETQ. CDR3 length: 13 amino acids. CDR3 bases: TGCGCCAGCAGCCCCTCAGATACTTATGGCTACACCTTC. Protein product: CASSPSDTYGYTF.

This clone has just one count. J is TRBJ2-7 and V is TRBV7-2, with 8 bases lining up with TRBD2. The CDR3 covers 16 residues. The germline CDR1 and CDR2 sequences are SGHTA and FQGNSA. J lost 0 bases, V lost 6 bases, and 10 bases had no gene match. The CDR3 DNA is TGTGCCAGCAGGCTTAGTCTAGCGGGTTTCTCCTACGAGCAGTACTTC. This gives the protein CASRLSLAGFSYEQYF. Drawing the rest from reference TRBV7-2 and TRBJ2-7, the complete variable domain is GAGVSQSPSNKVTEKGKDVELRCDPISGHTALYWYRQSLGQGLEFLIYFQGNSAPDKSGLPSDRFSAERTGGSVSTLTIQRTQQEDSAVYLCASRLSLAGFSYEQYFGPGTRLTVT.

This chain links TRBV6-1 with TRBJ1-4; no clear D. CDR1 and CDR2 (germline): MNHNS, SASEGT. This CDR3 has 15 residues. The V gene lost 2 bases and the J gene lost 4 bases, with 11 bases spanning the gap. CDR3 sequence reads: CASSEWRAVNEKLFF. In DNA, the CDR3 is TGTGCCAGCAGTGAATGGAGGGCTGTTAATGAAAAACTGTTTTTT.

This clone was detected only a few times. The chain carries TRBV6-1 and TRBJ1-5; TRBD1 matches 8 bases. The CDR3 has 13 amino acids. Germline CDR1 reads MNHNS; CDR2 reads SASEGT. Losses at the gene ends were 4 bases for V and 7 bases for J; bases not matched to a gene: 3. Here the CDR3 reads CASSVQGGQPQHF. The CDR3 nucleotides are TGTGCCAGCAGTGTACAGGGGGGACAGCCCCAGCATTTT.

The chain has TRBV7-9 and TRBJ2-7; 9 bases match TRBD2. J lost 7 bases, V lost 3 bases, and 7 bases had no gene match. The germline V gene encodes CDR1 SEHNR and CDR2 FQNEAQ (reference sequence). The CDR3 has 14 residues. This chain's CDR3 is CASSFGLAGREQYF. The CDR3 DNA reads TGTGCCAGCAGCTTTGGGCTAGCGGGAAGGGAGCAGTACTTC.

The chain recombines TRBV5-1 with TRBJ2-3; 9 positions match TRBD1. The length of the CDR3 is 16 residues. V dropped 0 bases and J dropped 4; count of bases not matched to a gene: 6. Germline values: CDR1 SGHRS, CDR2 YFSETQ. CDR3 DNA: TGCGCCAGCAGCTTGGCCGGACAGGGGAGTGCAGATACGCAGTATTTT. It specifies CASSLAGQGSADTQYF.

The chain uses TRBV19 and TRBJ2-7, with 11 nucleotides matching TRBD1. Germline trimming cut 4 bases from V and 5 bases from J; bases unmatched to any gene: 4. Germline V gene sequence: CDR1 LNHDA, CDR2 SQIVND (reference sequence). CDR3 length: 14 residues. The CDR3 protein is CASSTGQGGNEQYF. The CDR3 bases are TGTGCCAGTAGTACGGGACAGGGGGGAAACGAGCAGTACTTC.

The chain carries TRBV5-4 and TRBJ2-7, with a possible D match to TRBD1 (5 bases). Trimming left V 2 bases short and J 0 bases short, with 12 bases between. The germline CDR1 and CDR2 sequences are SGHNT and YYREEE (reference sequence). The CDR3 is 15 residues long. CDR3 sequence (DNA): TGTGCCAGCAGCTTAACCACAGGTTACTCCTACGAGCAGTACTTC. Protein sequence: CASSLTTGYSYEQYF.

The J gene is TRBJ2-5, the V gene TRBV5-1; the D gene is possibly TRBD1 (5 bases). The CDR3 extends over 14 amino acids. V lost 3 bases and J lost 5, with 14 bases in between. The germline V gene encodes CDR1 SGHRS and CDR2 YFSETQ. The DNA for the CDR3 is TGCGCCAGCAGCTCGAGCAGCAGGGTTGAGACCCAGTACTTC. This translates into CASSSSSRVETQYF.

This sequence joins TRBV6-6 and TRBJ2-3; D perhaps matches TRBD2 (5 bases). This CDR3 has 15 amino acids. Germline V lookup: CDR1 MNHNY, CDR2 SVGAGI (reference sequence). The V end was cut by 5 bases, the J end by 4 bases, with 16 bases between. CDR3 protein: CASSTDYKASDTQYF. In DNA, the CDR3 is TGTGCCAGCAGTACAGACTATAAGGCTTCAGATACGCAGTATTTT.

The rearrangement links TRBV9 to TRBJ2-2; TRBD2 matches at 8 bases. Germline lookup yields CDR1 SGDLS and CDR2 YYNGEE. The CDR3 runs to 16 residues. With V trimmed by 4 bases and J by 6 bases, 11 bases remained unmatched. CDR3 bases: TGTGCCAGCAGCCGAGGGATCGCGGGAGGCGCCGGGGAGCTGTTTTTT. Protein product: CASSRGIAGGAGELFF.

V and J are TRBV10-3 and TRBJ2-7, with TRBD2 matching 9 bases. The V and J ends lost 5 bases and 6 bases, in that order; junction bases with no gene match: 2. Germline values: CDR1 ENHRY, CDR2 SYGVKD. This CDR3 is built from 12 residues. DNA of the CDR3: TGTGCCATCAGTTCAGCGGGAGGCGAGCAGTACTTC. Its translation: CAISSAGGEQYF.

The chain employs TRBV5-4 and TRBJ2-2; D gene uncertain. Trimming stripped 3 bases from V and 2 bases from J, with 11 bases between. Germline CDR1 and CDR2: SGHNT and YYREEE (reference sequence). CDR3 length: 15 residues. CDR3 nucleotide sequence: TGTGCCAGCAGCTCCTCGGGTCGAAACACCGGGGAGCTGTTTTTT. Protein product: CASSSSGRNTGELFF.